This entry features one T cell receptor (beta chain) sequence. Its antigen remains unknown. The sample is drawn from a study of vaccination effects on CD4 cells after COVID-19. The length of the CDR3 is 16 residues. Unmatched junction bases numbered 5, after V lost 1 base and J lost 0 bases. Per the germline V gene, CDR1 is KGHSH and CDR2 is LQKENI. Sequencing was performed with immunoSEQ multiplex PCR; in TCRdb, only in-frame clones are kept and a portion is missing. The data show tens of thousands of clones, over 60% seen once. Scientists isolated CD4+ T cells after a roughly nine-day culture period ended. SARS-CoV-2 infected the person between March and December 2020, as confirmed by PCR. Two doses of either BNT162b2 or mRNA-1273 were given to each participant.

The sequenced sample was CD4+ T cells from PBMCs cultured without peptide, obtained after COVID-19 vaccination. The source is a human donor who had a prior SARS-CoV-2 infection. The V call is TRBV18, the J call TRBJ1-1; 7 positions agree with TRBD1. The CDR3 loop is CASSPQGARVNTEAFF. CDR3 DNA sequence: TGTGCCAGCTCACCACAGGGGGCGCGGGTGAACACTGAAGCTTTCTTT.